Listed below are T cell receptor beta chains from one sample, sequenced in a study of blood T cell repertoires in COVID-19. Method: immunoSEQ multiplex PCR; TCRdb's copy keeps in-frame clones and lacks some. The sample has approximately 440,000 clones; roughly 88% are singletons. The sequenced sample consisted of PBMCs or T cells enriched from blood (not recorded which). These receptor sequences come from a man younger than 35 who had recovered from COVID-19. The CDR3 runs from the conserved cysteine through the conserved F or W. D genes are given only for firm matches. Clone size is not always given. Where it is, it says once, few, many or a class for expanded clones.

D gene: -; clone size: -; J gene: TRBJ2-1; V gene: TRBV6-4; CDR3 protein: CASSRQGGDEQFF; CDR3 DNA: TGTGCCAGCAGTCGGCAAGGGGGGGATGAGCAGTTCTTC
D gene: -; clone size: -; J gene: TRBJ2-3; V gene: TRBV7-3; CDR3 protein: CASSPNTGDTQYF; CDR3 DNA: TGTGCCAGCAGCCCCAACACAGGAGATACGCAGTATTTT
D gene: TRBD1; clone size: many; J gene: TRBJ1-4; V gene: TRBV5-1; CDR3 protein: CASSLGATGGGHEKLFF; CDR3 DNA: TGCGCCAGCAGCTTGGGAGCGACAGGGGGCGGACATGAAAAACTGTTTTTT
D gene: TRBD1; clone size: few; J gene: TRBJ1-3; V gene: TRBV6-2/TRBV6-3; CDR3 protein: CASSDRGYVGNTIYF; CDR3 DNA: TGTGCCAGCAGTGACAGGGGGTATGTTGGAAACACCATATATTTT
D gene: -; clone size: few; J gene: TRBJ2-7; V gene: TRBV7-9; CDR3 protein: CASSLERRGYEQYF; CDR3 DNA: TGTGCCAGCAGCTTAGAGCGGCGGGGTTACGAGCAGTACTTC
D gene: -; clone size: -; J gene: TRBJ1-5; V gene: TRBV27; CDR3 protein: CASSPRGINQPQHF; CDR3 DNA: TGTGCCAGCAGTCCTCGGGGGATCAATCAGCCCCAGCATTTT
D gene: -; clone size: -; J gene: TRBJ1-1; V gene: TRBV13; CDR3 protein: CAGLCSTPMNTEAFF; CDR3 DNA: TGTGCCGGACTTTGTTCCACACCTATGAACACTGAAGCTTTCTTT
D gene: -; clone size: -; J gene: TRBJ1-4; V gene: TRBV7-9; CDR3 protein: CASSSPGSNEKLFF; CDR3 DNA: TGTGCCAGCAGCTCCCCGGGTTCAAATGAAAAACTGTTTTTT
D gene: TRBD2; clone size: -; J gene: TRBJ2-2; V gene: TRBV5-5; CDR3 protein: CASRGRTSSNTGELFF; CDR3 DNA: TGTGCCAGCAGAGGCCGGACTAGCTCGAACACCGGGGAGCTGTTTTTT
D gene: -; clone size: -; J gene: TRBJ1-2; V gene: TRBV7-9; CDR3 protein: CASSLGPTEESNYGYTF; CDR3 DNA: TGTGCCAGCAGCTTAGGCCCCACCGAGGAGAGTAACTATGGCTACACCTTC
D gene: -; clone size: -; J gene: TRBJ1-1; V gene: TRBV5-3; CDR3 protein: CARSTTDCPTGTEAFF; CDR3 DNA: TGTGCCAGAAGCACGACAGATTGCCCTACCGGGACTGAAGCTTTCTTT
D gene: TRBD1; clone size: -; J gene: TRBJ1-5; V gene: TRBV6-4; CDR3 protein: CATARGPGQPQHF; CDR3 DNA: TGTGCCACTGCTAGGGGGCCGGGACAGCCCCAGCATTTT
D gene: TRBD1; clone size: -; J gene: TRBJ1-5; V gene: TRBV5-1; CDR3 protein: CASSSDRGGNQPQHF; CDR3 DNA: TGCGCCAGCAGCTCCGACAGGGGCGGCAATCAGCCCCAGCATTTT
D gene: -; clone size: -; J gene: TRBJ2-3; V gene: TRBV13; CDR3 protein: CASSIITDTQYF; CDR3 DNA: TGTGCCAGCAGCATCATCACAGATACGCAGTATTTT
D gene: TRBD2; clone size: -; J gene: TRBJ2-3; V gene: TRBV2; CDR3 protein: CASSEAYLAGDLTQYF; CDR3 DNA: TGTGCCAGCAGTGAAGCTTATCTAGCGGGAGATCTTACGCAGTATTTT
D gene: TRBD1; clone size: -; J gene: TRBJ1-1; V gene: TRBV7-9; CDR3 protein: CASSLRQGANTEAFF; CDR3 DNA: TGTGCCAGCAGCCTTCGACAGGGGGCGAACACTGAAGCTTTCTTT
D gene: -; clone size: -; J gene: TRBJ1-6; V gene: TRBV5-6; CDR3 protein: CASSQGRGVSPLHF; CDR3 DNA: TGTGCCAGCAGCCAGGGACGGGGGGTTTCACCCCTCCACTTT
D gene: -; clone size: -; J gene: TRBJ2-7; V gene: TRBV28; CDR3 protein: CASRRYEQYF; CDR3 DNA: TGTGCCAGCAGGAGATACGAGCAGTACTTC
D gene: -; clone size: -; J gene: TRBJ2-2; V gene: TRBV20-1; CDR3 protein: CSASRGSGAGELFF; CDR3 DNA: TGCAGTGCTAGTAGGGGTTCTGGGGCCGGGGAGCTGTTTTTT
D gene: TRBD1; clone size: -; J gene: TRBJ1-4; V gene: TRBV5-8; CDR3 protein: CASRRTGTGGEKLFF; CDR3 DNA: TGTGCCAGCAGAAGAACCGGGACAGGGGGTGAAAAACTGTTTTTT
D gene: TRBD1; clone size: -; J gene: TRBJ1-5; V gene: TRBV7-9; CDR3 protein: CASSLGDRTGGDQPQHF; CDR3 DNA: TGTGCCAGCAGCTTAGGGGACAGAACAGGGGGGGATCAGCCCCAGCATTTT
D gene: -; clone size: -; J gene: TRBJ1-5; V gene: TRBV10-2; CDR3 protein: CASRGDSNQPQHF; CDR3 DNA: TGCGCCAGCAGAGGAGACAGCAATCAGCCCCAGCATTTT
D gene: -; clone size: -; J gene: TRBJ1-5; V gene: TRBV6-4; CDR3 protein: CASSVESGQPQHF; CDR3 DNA: TGTGCCAGCAGTGTCGAATCGGGTCAGCCCCAGCATTTT
D gene: TRBD1; clone size: -; J gene: TRBJ1-2; V gene: TRBV9; CDR3 protein: CASSAEARTGGGYTF; CDR3 DNA: TGTGCCAGCAGCGCTGAGGCCCGGACAGGTGGTGGCTACACCTTC
D gene: TRBD1; clone size: -; J gene: TRBJ2-7; V gene: TRBV27; CDR3 protein: CASSLRTGRTYEQYF; CDR3 DNA: TGTGCCAGCAGTCTACGGACAGGGCGAACCTACGAGCAGTACTTC
D gene: -; clone size: -; J gene: TRBJ1-5; V gene: TRBV30; CDR3 protein: CAWSPDSDQPQHF; CDR3 DNA: TGTGCCTGGAGTCCAGACTCCGATCAGCCCCAGCATTTT
D gene: TRBD1; clone size: -; J gene: TRBJ1-6; V gene: TRBV10-1; CDR3 protein: CASSPTGVGSPLHF; CDR3 DNA: TGCGCCAGCAGTCCAACAGGGGTTGGTTCACCCCTCCACTTT
D gene: -; clone size: -; J gene: TRBJ1-6; V gene: TRBV9; CDR3 protein: CASSARQRNSPLHF; CDR3 DNA: TGTGCCAGCAGCGCCCGACAACGGAATTCACCCCTCCACTTT
D gene: TRBD2; clone size: -; J gene: TRBJ2-5; V gene: TRBV7-3; CDR3 protein: CASSASSGRETQYF; CDR3 DNA: TGTGCCAGCAGCGCGAGTAGCGGGAGAGAGACCCAGTACTTC
D gene: -; clone size: -; J gene: TRBJ2-4; V gene: TRBV2; CDR3 protein: CASSEVLVTGKAKNIQYF; CDR3 DNA: TGTGCCAGCAGTGAAGTTTTGGTGACAGGTAAGGCCAAAAACATTCAGTACTTC
D gene: TRBD1; clone size: -; J gene: TRBJ2-4; V gene: TRBV12-3/TRBV12-4; CDR3 protein: CASSLGTEPLQYF; CDR3 DNA: TGTGCCAGCAGCCTAGGGACAGAACCCCTTCAGTACTTC
D gene: -; clone size: -; J gene: TRBJ2-7; V gene: TRBV12-3/TRBV12-4; CDR3 protein: CASSLETGYQYF; CDR3 DNA: TGTGCCAGCAGTTTAGAGACCGGGTATCAGTACTTC
D gene: TRBD1; clone size: -; J gene: TRBJ2-2; V gene: TRBV5-8; CDR3 protein: CASSFPGQRYTGELFF; CDR3 DNA: TGTGCCAGCAGCTTTCCGGGACAGAGATACACCGGGGAGCTGTTTTTT
D gene: -; clone size: few; J gene: TRBJ1-1; V gene: TRBV10-3; CDR3 protein: CAISGAGYMNTEAFF; CDR3 DNA: TGTGCCATCAGTGGGGCAGGGTACATGAACACTGAAGCTTTCTTT
D gene: -; clone size: -; J gene: TRBJ1-1; V gene: TRBV3-1/TRBV3-2; CDR3 protein: CASSQGLQATEAFF; CDR3 DNA: TGTGCCAGCAGCCAAGGGCTGCAGGCTACTGAAGCTTTCTTT
D gene: -; clone size: -; J gene: TRBJ2-5; V gene: TRBV2; CDR3 protein: CASRQQGTGETQYF; CDR3 DNA: TGTGCCAGCAGACAACAGGGCACGGGAGAGACCCAGTACTTC
D gene: TRBD2; clone size: -; J gene: TRBJ2-7; V gene: TRBV4-1; CDR3 protein: CASSHPRTSGNYEQYF; CDR3 DNA: TGCGCCAGCAGCCACCCGAGGACTAGCGGTAACTACGAGCAGTACTTC
D gene: TRBD1; clone size: -; J gene: TRBJ1-5; V gene: TRBV2; CDR3 protein: CASRPGTGSNQPQHF; CDR3 DNA: TGTGCCAGCAGACCCGGGACAGGGAGCAATCAGCCCCAGCATTTT
D gene: TRBD1; clone size: -; J gene: TRBJ2-1; V gene: TRBV28; CDR3 protein: CASRRGQGRNEQFF; CDR3 DNA: TGTGCCAGCAGGCGGGGACAGGGGAGGAATGAGCAGTTCTTC
D gene: -; clone size: once; J gene: TRBJ1-5; V gene: TRBV6-5; CDR3 protein: CASSSLRQELQPQHF; CDR3 DNA: TGTGCCAGCAGTTCCCTTCGACAGGAGCTTCAGCCCCAGCATTTT
D gene: -; clone size: once; J gene: TRBJ1-2; V gene: TRBV9; CDR3 protein: CASSAGDGPYGYTF; CDR3 DNA: TGTGCCAGCAGCGCAGGGGACGGACCCTATGGCTACACCTTC
D gene: -; clone size: -; J gene: TRBJ1-5; V gene: TRBV13; CDR3 protein: CASSSPGLNQPQHF; CDR3 DNA: TGTGCCAGCAGCTCCCCAGGTCTCAATCAGCCCCAGCATTTT
D gene: TRBD1; clone size: -; J gene: TRBJ1-5; V gene: TRBV23-1; CDR3 protein: CASSQPPRQGNILNQPQHF; CDR3 DNA: TGCGCCAGCAGTCAACCTCCGCGACAGGGTAATATCCTCAATCAGCCCCAGCATTTT
D gene: -; clone size: -; J gene: TRBJ2-5; V gene: TRBV5-1; CDR3 protein: CASAQGVTQETQYF; CDR3 DNA: TGCGCCAGCGCACAGGGCGTAACCCAAGAGACCCAGTACTTC
D gene: TRBD2; clone size: -; J gene: TRBJ2-3; V gene: TRBV28; CDR3 protein: CASSLLGSGKADTQYF; CDR3 DNA: TGTGCCAGCAGTTTATTAGGTAGCGGGAAGGCAGATACGCAGTATTTT
D gene: -; clone size: -; J gene: TRBJ2-7; V gene: TRBV6-6; CDR3 protein: CASSTTPRNEQYF; CDR3 DNA: TGTGCCAGCAGTACGACTCCAAGAAACGAGCAGTACTTC
D gene: TRBD2; clone size: -; J gene: TRBJ2-1; V gene: TRBV10-2; CDR3 protein: CASRVRAGGVNEQFF; CDR3 DNA: TGCGCCAGCAGGGTGAGAGCGGGAGGGGTCAATGAGCAGTTCTTC
D gene: -; clone size: -; J gene: TRBJ2-1; V gene: TRBV24-1; CDR3 protein: CATSMSYSGFNEQFF; CDR3 DNA: TGTGCCACCAGTATGTCTTATTCAGGGTTTAATGAGCAGTTCTTC
D gene: TRBD1; clone size: few; J gene: TRBJ1-3; V gene: TRBV9; CDR3 protein: CASSPRQGGGNTIYF; CDR3 DNA: TGTGCCAGCAGCCCGCGACAGGGCGGCGGAAACACCATATATTTT
D gene: -; clone size: -; J gene: TRBJ1-2; V gene: TRBV10-3; CDR3 protein: CAISESKYSYTF; CDR3 DNA: TGTGCCATCAGTGAGTCGAAGTACAGCTACACCTTC
D gene: -; clone size: -; J gene: TRBJ1-4; V gene: TRBV5-1; CDR3 protein: CASSSSGEKLFF; CDR3 DNA: TGCGCCAGCAGCTCATCCGGGGAAAAACTGTTTTTT
D gene: -; clone size: -; J gene: TRBJ2-5; V gene: TRBV3-1/TRBV3-2; CDR3 protein: CASSEDPRGGETQYF; CDR3 DNA: TGTGCCAGCAGCGAAGACCCCCGGGGAGGAGAGACCCAGTACTTC
D gene: -; clone size: -; J gene: TRBJ2-1; V gene: TRBV7-9; CDR3 protein: CASSLSSYNEQFF; CDR3 DNA: TGTGCCAGCAGCTTATCGAGTTACAATGAGCAGTTCTTC
D gene: TRBD1; clone size: once; J gene: TRBJ2-6; V gene: TRBV6-2/TRBV6-3; CDR3 protein: CASSYGPPTGTSSGANVLTF; CDR3 DNA: TGTGCCAGCAGTTATGGACCGCCGACAGGGACGAGCTCTGGGGCCAACGTCCTGACTTTC